Below, 6 T cell receptor beta chains from the same sample are listed, as sequenced in a study of blood T cell repertoires in COVID-19. Data came from immunoSEQ multiplex PCR; TCRdb stores just in-frame clones and leaves some out. The sample has about 190,000 clones; about three quarters are singletons. Specimen: peripheral blood. The receptors here all came from a woman older than 75 with active or convalescent COVID-19.

DNA for the CDR3: TGTGCCAGCAGCCCCCGGGATGTCACGCACTATGGCTACACCTTC. Protein sequence: CASSPRDVTHYGYTF. The chain links TRBV9 to TRBJ1-2; D unclear. CDR3 length: 15 amino acids. Trimming removed 4 bases from V and 3 bases from J, with 16 bases in between. Germline V gives CDR1 SGDLS, CDR2 YYNGEE.

CDR3 sequence: CAAKRTGAIFYEQYF. CDR3 bases: TGTGCCGCTAAGAGAACAGGGGCGATCTTCTACGAGCAGTACTTC. The rearrangement links TRBV27 to TRBJ2-7; 7 bases line up with TRBD1. From germline, CDR1 is MNHEY and CDR2 SMNVEV (reference sequence). V lost 11 bases to trimming and J lost 3 bases; unmatched junction nucleotides: 16. CDR3 length: 15 residues.

This clone was found a few times. The rearrangement joins TRBV21-1 to TRBJ1-3; TRBD1, the table's D call, was not compared with the DNA. TRBV21-1 is given as a pseudogene. The CDR3 loop spans 17 amino acids. The CDR3 spells CASRRDNPPVSGNTIYF. The CDR3 DNA is TGTGCCAGCAGGAGGGACAATCCTCCTGTCTCTGGAAACACCATATATTTT.

The chain has TRBV5-4 and TRBJ1-2, with D possibly being TRBD1 (5 bases). Trimming took off 1 base at V and 4 bases at J, with 23 bases between the two ends. The CDR3 length is 18 residues. Germline V gene lookup returns CDR1 SGHNT and CDR2 YYREEE (reference sequence). The CDR3 here is CASSLLVPPGTGLYGYTF. The CDR3 bases are TGTGCCAGCAGCTTGTTAGTCCCCCCGGGGACTGGACTCTATGGCTACACCTTC.

V is TRBV5-4 and J is TRBJ2-1; no firm D call. This CDR3 contains 15 residues. Germline CDR1 and CDR2: SGHNT and YYREEE (reference sequence). With 4 bases removed from V and 2 bases from J, the gap between germline ends came to 13 bases. The CDR3 nucleotides read TGTGCCAGCAGCCCCGGTGGAGCGCCCTACAATGAGCAGTTCTTC. Its translation: CASSPGGAPYNEQFF.

Notes on this clone: Compared with germline, one end of the junction differs, possibly owing to a read error. J is TRBJ2-5 and V is TRBV3-1 (or the pseudogene TRBV3-2), with a weak D call TRBD1 (6 bases). The germline V gene has CDR1 LGHDT and CDR2 YNNKEL (reference sequence). The CDR3 contains 11 residues. This chain's CDR3 is CASSHRGRMDF. The DNA for the CDR3 is TGTGCCAGCAGCCACAGGGGCAGGATGGACTTC.